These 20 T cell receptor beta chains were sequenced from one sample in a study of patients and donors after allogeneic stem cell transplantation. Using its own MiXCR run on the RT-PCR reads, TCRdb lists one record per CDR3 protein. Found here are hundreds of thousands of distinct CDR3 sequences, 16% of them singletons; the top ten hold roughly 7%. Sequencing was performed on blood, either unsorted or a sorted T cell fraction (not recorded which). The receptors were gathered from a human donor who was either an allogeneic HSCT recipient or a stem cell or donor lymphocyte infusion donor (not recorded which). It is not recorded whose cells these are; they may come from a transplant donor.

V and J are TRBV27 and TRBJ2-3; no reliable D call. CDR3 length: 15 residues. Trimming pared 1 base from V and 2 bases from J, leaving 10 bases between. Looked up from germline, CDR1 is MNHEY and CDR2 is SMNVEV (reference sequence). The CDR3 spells CASSLYGPYTDTQYF. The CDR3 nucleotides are TGTGCCAGCAGTTTATATGGACCATACACAGATACGCAGTATTTT.

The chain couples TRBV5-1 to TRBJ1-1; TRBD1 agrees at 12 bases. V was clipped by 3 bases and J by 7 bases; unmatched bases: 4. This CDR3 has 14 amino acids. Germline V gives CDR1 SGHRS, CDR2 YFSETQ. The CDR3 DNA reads TGCGCCAGCAGCTCCGGGACAGGGGGCGTTGAAGCTTTCTTT. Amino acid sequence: CASSSGTGGVEAFF.

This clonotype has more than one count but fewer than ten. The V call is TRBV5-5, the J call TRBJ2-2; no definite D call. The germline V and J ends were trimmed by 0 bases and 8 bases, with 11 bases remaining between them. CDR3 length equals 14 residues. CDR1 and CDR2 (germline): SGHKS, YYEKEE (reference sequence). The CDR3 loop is CASSLGPVKGELFF. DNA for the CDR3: TGTGCCAGCAGCTTGGGACCCGTCAAGGGGGAGCTGTTTTTT. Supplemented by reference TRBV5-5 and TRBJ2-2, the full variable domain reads DAGVTQSPTHLIKTRGQQVTLRCSPISGHKSVSWYQQVLGQGPQFIFQYYEKEERGRGNFPDRFSARQFPNYSSELNVNALLLGDSALYLCASSLGPVKGELFFGEGSRLTVL.

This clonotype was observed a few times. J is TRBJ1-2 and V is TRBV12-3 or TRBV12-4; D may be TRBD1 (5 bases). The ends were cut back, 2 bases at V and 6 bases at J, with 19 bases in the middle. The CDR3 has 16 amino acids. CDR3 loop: CASSLIPLPGEHGYTF. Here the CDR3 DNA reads TGTGCCAGCAGTTTAATCCCCCTCCCGGGGGAGCATGGCTACACCTTC.

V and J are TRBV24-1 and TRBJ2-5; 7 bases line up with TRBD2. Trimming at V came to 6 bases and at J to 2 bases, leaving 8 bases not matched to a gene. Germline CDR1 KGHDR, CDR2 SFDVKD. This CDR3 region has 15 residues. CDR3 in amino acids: CATSKGGSHQETQYF. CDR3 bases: TGTGCCACCAGTAAAGGCGGGAGCCATCAAGAGACCCAGTACTTC.

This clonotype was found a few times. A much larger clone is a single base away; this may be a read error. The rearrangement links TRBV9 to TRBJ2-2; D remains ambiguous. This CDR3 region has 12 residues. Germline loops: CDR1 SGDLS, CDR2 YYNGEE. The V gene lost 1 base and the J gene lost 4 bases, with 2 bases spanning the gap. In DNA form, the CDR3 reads TGTGCCAGCAGCGTAATCACCGGGGAGCTGTTTTTT. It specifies CASSVITGELFF.

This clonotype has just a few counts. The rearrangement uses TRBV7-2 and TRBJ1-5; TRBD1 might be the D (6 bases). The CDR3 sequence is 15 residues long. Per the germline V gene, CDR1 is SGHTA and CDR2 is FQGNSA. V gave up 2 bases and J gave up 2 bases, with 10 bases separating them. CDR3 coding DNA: TGTGCCAGCAGCTTAAATGGGGGCGGCAATCAGCCCCAGCATTTT. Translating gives CASSLNGGGNQPQHF.

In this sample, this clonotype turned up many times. The chain's CDR3 is CASSAQEAAGYNEQFF. The CDR3 nucleotides read TGTGCCAGCAGTGCACAGGAGGCGGCGGGGTACAATGAGCAGTTCTTC. V is TRBV12-3 or TRBV12-4 and J is TRBJ2-1; weak D call: TRBD2 (6 bases). Trimming shortened V by 5 bases and J by 4 bases, and 18 bases separated the two germline ends. The CDR3 has 16 amino acids.

The CDR3 DNA is TGTGCCAGCTCACCAGTGGAACGGGGGCGCTTGGGCAATCAGCCCCAGCATTTT. Translation: CASSPVERGRLGNQPQHF. V is TRBV18 and J is TRBJ1-5; a weak D match, TRBD1 (6 bases). V lost 2 bases to trimming and J lost 2 bases, with 19 bases between them. Germline V gives CDR1 KGHSH, CDR2 LQKENI. The length of the CDR3 is 18 residues.

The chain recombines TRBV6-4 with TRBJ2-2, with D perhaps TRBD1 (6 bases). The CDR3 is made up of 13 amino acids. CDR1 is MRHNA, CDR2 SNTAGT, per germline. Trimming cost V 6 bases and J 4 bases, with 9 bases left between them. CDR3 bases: TGTGCCAGCAGCACAGGGTCCACCGGGGAGCTGTTTTTT. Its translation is CASSTGSTGELFF.

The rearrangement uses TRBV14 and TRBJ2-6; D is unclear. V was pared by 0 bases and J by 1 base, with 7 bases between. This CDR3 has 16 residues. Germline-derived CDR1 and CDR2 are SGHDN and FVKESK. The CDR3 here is CASSQDTWSGANVLTF. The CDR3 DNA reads TGTGCCAGCAGCCAAGATACATGGTCTGGGGCCAACGTCCTGACTTTC.

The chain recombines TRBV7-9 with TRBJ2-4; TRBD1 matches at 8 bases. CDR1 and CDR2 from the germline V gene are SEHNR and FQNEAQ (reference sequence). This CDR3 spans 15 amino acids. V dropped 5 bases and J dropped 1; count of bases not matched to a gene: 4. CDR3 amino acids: CASSLTGGAKNIQYF. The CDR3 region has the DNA TGTGCCAGCAGCCTCACAGGGGGGGCCAAAAACATTCAGTACTTC. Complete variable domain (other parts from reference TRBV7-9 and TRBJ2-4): DTGVSQNPRHKITKRGQNVTFRCDPISEHNRLYWYRQTLGQGPEFLTYFQNEAQLEKSRLLSDRFSAERPKGSFSTLEIQRTEQGDSAMYLCASSLTGGAKNIQYFGAGTRLSVL.

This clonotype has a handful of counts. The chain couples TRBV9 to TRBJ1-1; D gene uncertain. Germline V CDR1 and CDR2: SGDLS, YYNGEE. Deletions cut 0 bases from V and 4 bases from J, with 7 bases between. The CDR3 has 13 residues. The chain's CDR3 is CASSVEGITEAFF. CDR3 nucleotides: TGTGCCAGCAGCGTAGAAGGTATCACTGAAGCTTTCTTT.

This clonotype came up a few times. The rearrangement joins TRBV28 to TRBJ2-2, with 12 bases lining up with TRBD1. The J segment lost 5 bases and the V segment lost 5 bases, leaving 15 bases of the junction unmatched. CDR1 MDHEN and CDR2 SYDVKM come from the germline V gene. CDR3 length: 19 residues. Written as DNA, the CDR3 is TGTGCCAGCAGTCAATTAAGGGGACCGGGACAGGGGGCGACCGGGGAGCTGTTTTTT. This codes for CASSQLRGPGQGATGELFF.

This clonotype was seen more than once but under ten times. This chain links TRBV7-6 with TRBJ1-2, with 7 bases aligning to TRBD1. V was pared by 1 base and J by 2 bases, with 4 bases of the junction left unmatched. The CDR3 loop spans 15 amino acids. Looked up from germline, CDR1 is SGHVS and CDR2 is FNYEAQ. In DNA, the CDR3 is TGTGCCAGCAGCTTAGGGGCGACAGGGAACTATGGCTACACCTTC. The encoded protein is CASSLGATGNYGYTF.

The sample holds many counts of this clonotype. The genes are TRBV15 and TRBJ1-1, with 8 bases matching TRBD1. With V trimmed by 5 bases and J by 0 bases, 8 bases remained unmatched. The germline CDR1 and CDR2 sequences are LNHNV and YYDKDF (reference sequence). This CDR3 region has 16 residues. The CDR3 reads CATSPRTGSVNTEAFF. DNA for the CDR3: TGTGCCACCAGCCCAAGGACAGGGTCTGTGAACACTGAAGCTTTCTTT.

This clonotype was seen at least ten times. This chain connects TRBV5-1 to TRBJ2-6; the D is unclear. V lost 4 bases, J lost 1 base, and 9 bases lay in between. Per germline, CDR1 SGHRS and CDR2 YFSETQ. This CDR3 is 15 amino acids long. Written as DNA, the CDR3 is TGCGCCAGCAGCAGAGACACTTCTGGGGCCAACGTCCTGACTTTC. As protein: CASSRDTSGANVLTF.

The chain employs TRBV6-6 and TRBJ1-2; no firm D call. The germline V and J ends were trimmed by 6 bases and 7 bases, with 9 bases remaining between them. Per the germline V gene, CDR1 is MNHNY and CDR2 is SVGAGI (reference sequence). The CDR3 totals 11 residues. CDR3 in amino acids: CASRGEFGYTF. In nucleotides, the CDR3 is TGTGCCAGCAGAGGAGAGTTTGGCTACACCTTC.

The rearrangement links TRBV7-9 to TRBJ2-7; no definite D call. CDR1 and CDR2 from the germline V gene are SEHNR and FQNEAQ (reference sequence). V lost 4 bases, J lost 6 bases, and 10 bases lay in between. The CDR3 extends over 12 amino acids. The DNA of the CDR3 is TGTGCCAGCAGCTCGGAAAAGATCGAGCAGTACTTC. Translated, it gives CASSSEKIEQYF.

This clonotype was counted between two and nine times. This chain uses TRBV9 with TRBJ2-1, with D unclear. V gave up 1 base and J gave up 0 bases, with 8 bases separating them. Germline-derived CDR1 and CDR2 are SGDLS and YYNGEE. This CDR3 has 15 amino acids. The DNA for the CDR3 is TGTGCCAGCAGCGTATTCGCGAGCTCCTACAATGAGCAGTTCTTC. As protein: CASSVFASSYNEQFF.